This passage covers 23 T cell receptor beta chains from one sample sequenced in a study of cytomegalovirus exposure and HLA in healthy donors. This PCR relied on a set of 60 Vbeta primers and 13 Jbeta primers. Assay: immunoSEQ multiplex PCR; the TCRdb copy retains only in-frame clones and omits some. The table includes about 140,000 clones, around 68% detected once. Specimen: PBMCs. All receptors come from a man aged 25-45 years in good health and CMV-seropositive.

V usage is TRBV5-1 and J usage is TRBJ2-5; tentatively, D is TRBD1 (5 bases). From germline, CDR1 is SGHRS and CDR2 YFSETQ. With 3 bases removed from V and 4 bases from J, the gap between germline ends came to 16 bases. The CDR3 is 15 amino acids. The CDR3 bases are TGCGCCAGCAGCTCCGAACCAGGGATAGGAGAGACCCAGTACTTC. Translation: CASSSEPGIGETQYF. The full variable domain, rest sourced from reference TRBV5-1 and TRBJ2-5, is KAGVTQTPRYLIKTRGQQVTLSCSPISGHRSVSWYQQTPGQGLQFLFEYFSETQRNKGNFPGRFSGRQFSNSRSEMNVSTLELGDSALYLCASSSEPGIGETQYFGPGTRLLVL.

The rearrangement joins TRBV5-1 to TRBJ2-7; 7 bases align to TRBD1. The CDR3 sequence is 13 residues long. Germline V gives CDR1 SGHRS, CDR2 YFSETQ. The trim removed 4 bases at V and 2 bases at J, leaving 3 bases unmatched. Here the CDR3 reads CASSKDRTYEQYF. In DNA, the CDR3 is TGCGCCAGCAGCAAGGACAGGACCTACGAGCAGTACTTC. The complete variable domain, with remaining parts taken from reference TRBV5-1 and TRBJ2-7, reads KAGVTQTPRYLIKTRGQQVTLSCSPISGHRSVSWYQQTPGQGLQFLFEYFSETQRNKGNFPGRFSGRQFSNSRSEMNVSTLELGDSALYLCASSKDRTYEQYFGPGTRLTVT.

The table lists this clone with a few counts. The rearrangement links TRBV18 to TRBJ1-3; the D is unclear. Between the trimmed V and J ends, which lost 3 bases and 2 bases, there was a span of 14 bases. The CDR3 covers 16 residues. Germline CDR1 reads KGHSH; CDR2 reads LQKENI. The CDR3 loop reads CASSPAHLAPGNTIYF. The CDR3 nucleotides are TGTGCCAGCTCACCCGCCCACCTGGCCCCTGGAAACACCATATATTTT. Full variable domain (outside the CDR3, taken from reference TRBV18 and TRBJ1-3): NAGVMQNPRHLVRRRGQEARLRCSPMKGHSHVYWYRQLPEEGLKFMVYLQKENIIDESGMPKERFSAEFPKEGPSILRIQQVVRGDSAAYFCASSPAHLAPGNTIYFGEGSWLTVV.

The chain recombines TRBV18 with TRBJ1-5; D is unclear. V was cut by 1 base and J by 6 bases, with 10 bases left in between. The length of the CDR3 is 14 residues. In germline, CDR1 is KGHSH, CDR2 LQKENI. CDR3 bases: TGTGCCAGCTCACCACAGGAGTTTACTCAGCCCCAGCATTTT. It codes for CASSPQEFTQPQHF.

J is TRBJ2-1 and V is TRBV6-1, with 12 bases matching TRBD2. V was pared by 9 bases and J by 9 bases, with 12 bases of the junction left unmatched. The CDR3 is 15 residues long. The germline CDR1 and CDR2 sequences are MNHNS and SASEGT. CDR3 loop: CASSTSGRIVGEQFF. In DNA form, the CDR3 reads TGTGCCAGTAGTACTAGCGGGAGGATAGTAGGTGAGCAGTTCTTC.

This clone was recorded a few times. V and J are TRBV27 and TRBJ1-1; weak D call: TRBD1 (6 bases). The length of the CDR3 is 13 residues. Between the trimmed V and J ends, which lost 6 bases and 3 bases, there was a span of 11 bases. CDR1 MNHEY and CDR2 SMNVEV come from the germline V gene (reference sequence). The CDR3 DNA is TGTGCCAGCAGCAGCTCAGGGGACACTGAAGCTTTCTTT. As protein: CASSSSGDTEAFF.

The chain recombines TRBV6-1 with TRBJ1-5; no reliable D call. The CDR3 contains 13 residues. Germline CDR1 and CDR2: MNHNS and SASEGT. The ends were cut back, 5 bases at V and 6 bases at J, with 11 bases in the middle. CDR3 sequence: CASSLGRAQPQHF. The CDR3 coding sequence is TGTGCCAGCAGTTTGGGGAGAGCTCAGCCCCAGCATTTT.

The V and J genes are TRBV6-5 and TRBJ2-7; the D is unclear. With 5 bases removed from V and 6 bases from J, the gap between germline ends came to 8 bases. Germline loops: CDR1 MNHEY, CDR2 SVGAGI. CDR3 length: 11 residues. DNA for the CDR3: TGTGCCAGCAGTCTCACGGGCGAGCAGTACTTC. Its translation is CASSLTGEQYF.

The chain employs TRBV7-3 and TRBJ1-1; TRBD1 is a possible D gene (6 bases). Germline-derived CDR1 and CDR2 are SGHTA and FQGTGA. With 1 base removed from V and 9 bases from J, the gap between germline ends came to 15 bases. The CDR3 sequence is 14 residues long. The CDR3 is CASSLNSSGQKAFF. DNA for the CDR3: TGTGCCAGCAGCTTAAATTCGTCCGGACAGAAAGCTTTCTTT.

The gene calls are TRBV5-8 and TRBJ1-5; D is uncertain. This CDR3 comprises 14 residues. V lost 0 bases, J lost 7 bases, and 11 bases lay in between. Germline values: CDR1 SGHTS, CDR2 YDEGEE. The CDR3, as DNA: TGTGCCAGCAGCTTGGGGCGGATTGGGCAGCCCCAGCATTTT. This translates into CASSLGRIGQPQHF.

V and J are TRBV2 and TRBJ1-1; D remains unclear. CDR3 size: 11 residues. CDR1 is SNHLY and CDR2 is FYNNEI in the germline V gene. The V end lost 6 bases, the J end lost 9 bases, and 11 bases lay between the germline ends. The CDR3 spells CASRMSYQAFF. DNA for the CDR3: TGTGCCAGCAGGATGAGTTACCAAGCTTTCTTT.

The gene calls are TRBV7-2 and TRBJ2-7; 7 positions agree with TRBD1. V lost 5 bases to trimming and J lost 1 base; unmatched junction nucleotides: 8. Germline V gene data show CDR1 as SGHTA and CDR2 as FQGNSA. The CDR3 runs 15 residues. The CDR3 region has the DNA TGTGCCAGCAGCCCATGGGACAGCTTTTCCTACGAGCAGTACTTC. It specifies CASSPWDSFSYEQYF. Looking up the rest from reference TRBV7-2 and TRBJ2-7 gives the full variable domain: GAGVSQSPSNKVTEKGKDVELRCDPISGHTALYWYRQSLGQGLEFLIYFQGNSAPDKSGLPSDRFSAERTGGSVSTLTIQRTQQEDSAVYLCASSPWDSFSYEQYFGPGTRLTVT.

The chain employs TRBV15 and TRBJ1-5, with unresolved D. The CDR3 loop spans 18 amino acids. Trimming shortened V by 0 bases and J by 3 bases, and 18 bases separated the two germline ends. CDR1 LNHNV and CDR2 YYDKDF come from the germline V gene (reference sequence). CDR3 sequence reads: CATSRDYVESGYNQPQHF. The CDR3 nucleotides read TGTGCCACCAGCAGAGATTACGTCGAATCGGGGTACAATCAGCCCCAGCATTTT.

This chain joins TRBV28 and TRBJ2-7; 10 nucleotides match TRBD2. V dropped 1 base and J dropped 3; count of bases not matched to a gene: 12. This CDR3 has 18 residues. The germline V gene has CDR1 MDHEN and CDR2 SYDVKM. For the CDR3, the DNA is TGTGCCAGCAGTTTATCCCCGAGCAGCGGGAGGGCACGCTACGAGCAGTACTTC. Protein sequence: CASSLSPSSGRARYEQYF. The full variable domain, rest sourced from reference TRBV28 and TRBJ2-7, is DVKVTQSSRYLVKRTGEKVFLECVQDMDHENMFWYRQDPGLGLRLIYFSYDVKMKEKGDIPEGYSVSREKKERFSLILESASTNQTSMYLCASSLSPSSGRARYEQYFGPGTRLTVT.

V usage is TRBV5-6 and J usage is TRBJ1-1; 8 bases align to TRBD1. Losses at the gene ends were 2 bases for V and 2 bases for J; bases not matched to a gene: 5. Germline CDR1 is SGHDT and CDR2 is YYEEEE. The CDR3 loop spans 15 amino acids. CDR3 DNA: TGTGCCAGCAGCTTTGCAGACAGGGGTAACACTGAAGCTTTCTTT. It yields the protein CASSFADRGNTEAFF.

This sequence joins TRBV4-1 and TRBJ2-7, with TRBD2 matching over 11 bases. With 5 bases clipped from V and 2 bases from J, the junction kept 23 bases outside the gene matches. Germline V CDR1 and CDR2: MGHRA, YSYEKL. This CDR3 is built from 21 residues. CDR3 in DNA: TGCGCCAGCAGCTCTCCGCCCGGGACTAGCGGAGTTAAGAGTGGGGCCTACGAGCAGTACTTC. Residues: CASSSPPGTSGVKSGAYEQYF.

The chain uses TRBV7-9 and TRBJ2-3, with D unresolved. From germline, CDR1 is SEHNR and CDR2 FQNEAQ (reference sequence). CDR3 length equals 11 residues. Trimming cost V 6 bases and J 2 bases, with 3 bases left between them. The CDR3 here is CASRYTDTQYF. CDR3 nucleotide sequence: TGTGCCAGCAGGTACACAGATACGCAGTATTTT.

The rearrangement joins TRBV6-1 to TRBJ2-7; D gene ambiguous. Trimming stripped 1 base from V and 2 bases from J, with 9 bases between. Germline-derived CDR1 and CDR2 are MNHNS and SASEGT. The CDR3 is made up of 14 amino acids. CDR3 coding DNA: TGTGCCAGCAGTGAAGGAAACACAGCCTACGAGCAGTACTTC. This translates into CASSEGNTAYEQYF.

The chain combines TRBV30 with TRBJ1-2; no clear D. The CDR3 length is 16 residues. The V gene lost 2 bases and the J gene lost 5 bases, with 21 bases spanning the gap. Germline CDR1 is GTSNPN and CDR2 is SVGIG (reference sequence). CDR3 bases: TGTGCCTGGAGTTCAAATATAGTCGTAACGAGATATGGCTACACCTTC. Protein: CAWSSNIVVTRYGYTF.

This chain joins TRBV4-2 and TRBJ2-7, with 10 bases aligning to TRBD2. V lost 0 bases, J lost 3 bases, and 5 bases stayed unmatched. The germline gives CDR1 LGHNA, CDR2 YNFKEQ. The CDR3 extends over 16 amino acids. The CDR3 here is CASSQDWASGSYEQYF. DNA of the CDR3: TGTGCCAGCAGCCAAGATTGGGCTAGCGGGAGCTACGAGCAGTACTTC.

Only one count was recorded for this clone. The chain couples TRBV28 to TRBJ2-7; 11 bases match TRBD2. Germline CDR1 and CDR2: MDHEN and SYDVKM. The CDR3 has 16 residues. Losses at the gene ends were 5 bases for V and 1 base for J; bases not matched to a gene: 7. The CDR3 protein is CASSPPGLAASYEQYF. The CDR3 DNA is TGTGCCAGCAGTCCCCCGGGACTAGCGGCTTCCTACGAGCAGTACTTC.

The chain couples TRBV27 to TRBJ2-5, with D perhaps matching TRBD2 (8 bases). The DNA end favors TRBJ2-7, so the J call may be wrong. This CDR3 region has 15 residues. Germline V CDR1 and CDR2: MNHEY, SMNVEV (reference sequence). CDR3 residues: CASTPGGTASYEQYF. The DNA for the CDR3 is TGTGCCAGCACCCCGGGGGGGACAGCATCCTACGAGCAGTACTTC.

J is TRBJ1-1 and V is TRBV11-1; a possible D gene is TRBD1 (5 bases). This CDR3 contains 12 residues. Between the trimmed V and J ends, which lost 6 bases and 4 bases, there was a span of 9 bases. The germline V gene has CDR1 SGHAT and CDR2 FQDESV (reference sequence). The chain's CDR3 is CASSPGGTEAFF. DNA of the CDR3: TGTGCCAGCAGTCCGGGGGGCACTGAAGCTTTCTTT. The entire variable domain, with the rest obtained from reference TRBV11-1 and TRBJ1-1, is as follows: EAEVAQSPRYKITEKSQAVAFWCDPISGHATLYWYRQILGQGPELLVQFQDESVVDDSQLPKDRFSAERLKGVDSTLKIQPAELGDSAMYLCASSPGGTEAFFGQGTRLTVV.